Sequencing of this T cell receptor (beta chain) was carried out in a study of T cell repertoires in cytomegalovirus infection. This clonotype showed up just a few times. Looked up from germline, CDR1 is MGHRA and CDR2 is YSYEKL. V shed 1 base and J shed 5 bases, with 11 bases lying between them. The CDR3 loop spans 14 amino acids. TCRdb itself ran the reads through MiXCR, one entry per CDR3 protein. This table has more than 400,000 distinct CDR3 sequences, around a quarter appearing once. The receptor comes from a human donor in good health (CMV status not recorded). Some clones in this sample may be carry-over from other donors' samples. Sequenced sample: PBMCs. This chain uses TRBV4-1 with TRBJ2-5, with D uncertain. CDR3 residues: CASSQAGVGETQYF. The CDR3 coding sequence is TGCGCCAGCAGCCAAGCGGGCGTGGGGGAGACCCAGTACTTC.